This T cell receptor (beta chain) was sequenced for a study of cytomegalovirus exposure and HLA in healthy donors. At the level of the study: Earlier findings included some 120 million unique TCR beta sequences obtained from about 170 million T cells. Study-level findings and limits: An ancestry cluster, one associated with Asian ancestry, reportedly showed fewer N-insertions than the approximately 700-donor mean in a later analysis.

The V gene end was trimmed by 3 bases and the J gene end by 11 bases; junction bases not matched to a gene: 8. Germline assignment: CDR1 SGHTA and CDR2 FQGTGA. This CDR3 region has 13 residues. Primers for the PCR totalled 60 Vbeta and 13 Jbeta. Original methodology: Per a later analysis, the number of unique TCR beta chains was around 80 million, of which about 11 million were shared. TCRdb keeps only in-frame clones here, not all; method: immunoSEQ multiplex PCR. V and J calls and clone size are given by that table; D and trimming were obtained from the DNA. The sample has roughly 100,000 clones, roughly 69% seen once. Worth noting for this clone: The target antigen is unknown.

This TCR was sampled from a man in his forties or fifties in good health and CMV-seropositive. V gene TRBV7-3 combines with J gene TRBJ1-1; 8 nucleotides match TRBD1. Specimen: PBMCs. The CDR3: CASSFLGRGPAFF. DNA for the CDR3: TGTGCCAGCAGCTTCCTAGGCAGGGGGCCGGCTTTCTTT.